This TCR beta chain was sequenced for a study of OX40 agonist ivuxolimab in advanced cancers. Study background: Patients received intravenous ivuxolimab every 2 weeks at 0.01 to 10 mg/kg.

This clone was observed a few times. Its antigen is unknown. Study-wide results and caveats: What antigens the expanded peripheral T cells recognized was never established.

Data came from immunoSEQ multiplex PCR; TCRdb stores just in-frame clones and leaves some out. The data contain 50,000 to 75,000 clones, around 90% of them singletons. Specimen: CD4+ or CD8+ T cells sorted from blood, collected in a trial of the OX40 agonist ivuxolimab. This receptor was obtained from an adult with an advanced solid tumor such as melanoma, head and neck, liver or kidney cancer.

CDR3 nucleotide sequence: TGTGCCAGCACCACCCGGGGGTCTAGCTATGGCTACACCTTC. Translation: CASTTRGSSYGYTF. This rearrangement joins TRBV2 to TRBJ1-2; a weak D match, TRBD1 (5 bases). The CDR3 sequence is 14 residues long. V was trimmed by 7 bases and J by 4 bases, leaving 16 bases between them. CDR1 is SNHLY, CDR2 FYNNEI, per germline.